The source of this T cell receptor beta chain is a study of blood T cell repertoires in COVID-19. The CDR3 consists of 15 residues. Trimming removed 5 bases from V and 4 bases from J, with 16 bases in between. Germline loops: CDR1 PRHDT, CDR2 FYEKMQ (reference sequence). Measured with immunoSEQ multiplex PCR; TCRdb has only the in-frame clones, and not every one. This sample has about 81,000 clones, with around 91% found just once. The chain carries TRBV13 and TRBJ2-3; D is possibly TRBD2 (5 bases). The TCR originated in a woman aged 45 to 65 in a cohort sampled during active COVID-19. Sequencing was carried out using peripheral blood. The CDR3 DNA sequence: TGTGCCAGCAGCGCCTATGAGGGCGTCCCAGATACGCAGTATTTT. Its translation is CASSAYEGVPDTQYF.